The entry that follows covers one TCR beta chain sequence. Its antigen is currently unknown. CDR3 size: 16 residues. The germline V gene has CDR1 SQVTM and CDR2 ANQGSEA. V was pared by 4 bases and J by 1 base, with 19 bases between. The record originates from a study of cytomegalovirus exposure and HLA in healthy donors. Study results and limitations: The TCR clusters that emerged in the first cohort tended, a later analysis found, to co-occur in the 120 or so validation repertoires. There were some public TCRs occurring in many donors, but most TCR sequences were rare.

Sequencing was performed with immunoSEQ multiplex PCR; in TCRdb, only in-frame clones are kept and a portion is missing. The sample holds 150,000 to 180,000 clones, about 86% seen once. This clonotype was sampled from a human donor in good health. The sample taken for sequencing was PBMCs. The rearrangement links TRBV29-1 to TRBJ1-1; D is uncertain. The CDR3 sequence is CSVGWVSTKQNTEAFF. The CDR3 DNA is TGCAGCGTTGGTTGGGTATCGACTAAGCAGAACACTGAAGCTTTCTTT.